A selection of T cell receptor beta chains follows, all from one sample in a study of shared clonotypes between healthy human individuals. Some clones are missing from TCRdb's copy, which holds only in-frame ones; the method was immunoSEQ multiplex PCR. The sample lists approximately 2,300,000 clones, roughly 92% occurring once. Sequenced sample: naive CD4+ T cells from PBMCs. The source is a man between 18 and 29 years old in good health. Some clones in this sample may be carry-over from other donors' samples. The CDR3 runs from the conserved cysteine through the conserved F or W. D genes are given only for firm matches. Size is omitted from some rows. Given values are once, few, many or a class for expanded clones.

size: NA
J: TRBJ2-5
D: NA
V: TRBV29-1
CDR3: CSVYRTRQETQYF
DNA: TGCAGCGTTTACCGGACTCGGCAGGAGACCCAGTACTTC

size: NA
J: TRBJ2-1
D: NA
V: TRBV11-1
CDR3: CASSPEYGNNEQFF
DNA: TGTGCCAGCAGCCCCGAGTATGGAAACAATGAGCAGTTCTTC

size: few
J: TRBJ2-5
D: NA
V: TRBV2
CDR3: CASGIQETQYF
DNA: TGTGCCAGCGGAATCCAAGAGACCCAGTACTTC

size: NA
J: TRBJ2-1
D: TRBD2
V: TRBV15
CDR3: CATSRELAGASDEQFF
DNA: TGTGCCACCAGCAGAGAACTAGCGGGAGCTAGCGATGAGCAGTTCTTC

size: NA
J: TRBJ1-5
D: TRBD1
V: TRBV18
CDR3: CASSPRGQGAAQPQHF
DNA: TGTGCCAGCTCACCACGGGGACAGGGGGCGGCTCAGCCCCAGCATTTT

size: NA
J: TRBJ1-4
D: NA
V: TRBV9
CDR3: CASSPRGTGAEKLFF
DNA: TGTGCCAGCAGCCCCCGCGGAACGGGGGCTGAAAAACTGTTTTTT

size: once
J: TRBJ1-1
D: TRBD1
V: TRBV6-5
CDR3: CASSYWTGSTEAFF
DNA: TGTGCCAGCAGTTACTGGACAGGAAGCACTGAAGCTTTCTTT

size: once
J: TRBJ2-6
D: TRBD1
V: TRBV2
CDR3: CASSRDRGSGANVLTF
DNA: TGTGCCAGCAGCCGGGACAGGGGCTCCGGGGCCAACGTCCTGACTTTC

size: NA
J: TRBJ2-1
D: TRBD1
V: TRBV7-9
CDR3: CASRYPQGNEQFF
DNA: TGTGCCAGCAGGTATCCACAGGGGAATGAGCAGTTCTTC

size: NA
J: TRBJ2-7
D: NA
V: TRBV11-2
CDR3: CASSLVAGPSYEQYF
DNA: TGTGCCAGCAGCTTAGTTGCGGGCCCCTCCTACGAGCAGTACTTC

size: NA
J: TRBJ1-4
D: NA
V: TRBV15
CDR3: CATSRARAGDEKLFF
DNA: TGTGCCACCAGCAGGGCACGGGCGGGAGATGAAAAACTGTTTTTT

size: NA
J: TRBJ1-6
D: NA
V: TRBV28
CDR3: CASTTRGRDNSPLHF
DNA: TGTGCCAGCACCACCAGGGGCAGGGATAATTCACCCCTCCACTTT

size: NA
J: TRBJ2-7
D: TRBD1
V: TRBV7-9
CDR3: CASSPRPRDSYEQYF
DNA: TGTGCCAGCAGCCCCAGACCTCGGGACAGCTACGAGCAGTACTTC

size: NA
J: TRBJ2-2
D: TRBD1
V: TRBV7-3
CDR3: CASSGDRNTGELFF
DNA: TGTGCCAGCAGCGGGGACAGAAACACCGGGGAGCTGTTTTTT

size: NA
J: TRBJ2-5
D: NA
V: TRBV9
CDR3: CASSAGLGGETQYF
DNA: TGTGCCAGCAGCGCGGGACTTGGGGGAGAGACCCAGTACTTC

size: NA
J: TRBJ2-5
D: TRBD2
V: TRBV7-2
CDR3: CASSPTSGRGLASRETQYF
DNA: TGTGCCAGCAGCCCGACTAGCGGGAGGGGGTTGGCTTCAAGGGAGACCCAGTACTTC

size: once
J: TRBJ1-6
D: TRBD1
V: TRBV7-9
CDR3: CASSPDRGDSSPLHF
DNA: TGTGCCAGCAGCCCGGACAGGGGAGATAGTTCACCCCTCCACTTT

size: NA
J: TRBJ1-1
D: NA
V: TRBV29-1
CDR3: CSAVRRLNTEAFF
DNA: TGCAGCGCAGTAAGACGGCTGAACACTGAAGCTTTCTTT

size: NA
J: TRBJ1-5
D: TRBD1
V: TRBV28
CDR3: CASKMGQLNQPQHF
DNA: TGTGCCAGCAAAATGGGACAGTTGAATCAGCCCCAGCATTTT

size: NA
J: TRBJ1-4
D: NA
V: TRBV27
CDR3: CASSPTRGGRNEKLFF
DNA: TGTGCCAGCAGTCCAACCCGTGGAGGCCGTAATGAAAAACTGTTTTTT

size: NA
J: TRBJ2-7
D: TRBD2
V: TRBV10-2
CDR3: CASSGGLAGVNYEQYF
DNA: TGCGCCAGCAGTGGGGGACTAGCGGGAGTTAACTACGAGCAGTACTTC

size: NA
J: TRBJ2-5
D: TRBD2
V: TRBV7-2
CDR3: CASSGGTSGRRTQYF
DNA: TGTGCCAGCAGCGGGGGGACTAGCGGGAGACGAACCCAGTACTTC

size: NA
J: TRBJ2-7
D: NA
V: TRBV28
CDR3: CASSRTGPTTYEQYF
DNA: TGTGCCAGCAGCAGAACAGGGCCTACGACCTACGAGCAGTACTTC

size: few
J: TRBJ1-1
D: NA
V: TRBV29-1
CDR3: CSVADTTEAFF
DNA: TGCAGCGTTGCAGACACTACTGAAGCTTTCTTT

size: NA
J: TRBJ1-2
D: TRBD1
V: TRBV18
CDR3: CASSPRIRDRGVLLNYGYTF
DNA: TGTGCCAGCTCACCACGGATAAGGGACAGGGGGGTCCTATTGAACTATGGCTACACCTTC

size: once
J: TRBJ2-7
D: NA
V: TRBV28
CDR3: CASSLSPGNTYEQYF
DNA: TGTGCCAGCAGTTTATCTCCAGGGAACACCTACGAGCAGTACTTC

size: NA
J: TRBJ2-1
D: NA
V: TRBV5-1
CDR3: CASSLAGEKNEQFF
DNA: TGCGCCAGCAGCTTGGCAGGGGAAAAGAATGAGCAGTTCTTC

size: NA
J: TRBJ2-7
D: TRBD2
V: TRBV6-1
CDR3: CASSEAPLAGGPYEQYF
DNA: TGTGCCAGCAGTGAAGCACCTCTAGCGGGAGGTCCCTACGAGCAGTACTTC

size: NA
J: TRBJ2-3
D: NA
V: TRBV27
CDR3: CASSTYPPGRGSDTQYF
DNA: TGTGCCAGCAGTACCTACCCTCCGGGCAGGGGTTCAGATACGCAGTATTTT

size: once
J: TRBJ2-6
D: NA
V: TRBV27
CDR3: CASSLYPGLGGANVLTF
DNA: TGTGCCAGCAGTTTATATCCAGGGCTAGGTGGGGCCAACGTCCTGACTTTC

size: NA
J: TRBJ2-1
D: NA
V: TRBV5-6
CDR3: CASSSQEARGYNEQFF
DNA: TGTGCCAGCAGCTCACAGGAGGCGAGGGGCTACAATGAGCAGTTCTTC

size: NA
J: TRBJ2-5
D: NA
V: TRBV15
CDR3: CATSMSYPGTNQETQYF
DNA: TGTGCCACCAGCATGAGTTATCCAGGGACGAACCAAGAGACCCAGTACTTC

size: NA
J: TRBJ1-1
D: NA
V: TRBV29-1
CDR3: CSVERMEGEAFF
DNA: TGCAGCGTTGAGCGGATGGAAGGTGAAGCTTTCTTT

size: NA
J: TRBJ2-3
D: TRBD1
V: TRBV12-5
CDR3: CASGLRGLGPDTQYF
DNA: TGTGCTAGTGGTCTCAGGGGGCTCGGGCCAGATACGCAGTATTTT

size: NA
J: TRBJ1-3
D: NA
V: TRBV12-1
CDR3: CASSLWARRGSSGNTIYF
DNA: TGTGCCAGCAGCTTGTGGGCCCGCCGAGGGAGCTCTGGAAACACCATATATTTT

size: NA
J: TRBJ2-3
D: NA
V: TRBV5-6
CDR3: CASSDWGADTQYF
DNA: TGTGCCAGCAGCGACTGGGGCGCAGATACGCAGTATTTT

size: NA
J: TRBJ1-5
D: NA
V: TRBV7-6
CDR3: CASSLGVDGNQPQHF
DNA: TGTGCCAGCAGCTTAGGAGTCGACGGCAATCAGCCCCAGCATTTT

size: NA
J: TRBJ1-3
D: NA
V: TRBV7-9
CDR3: CASSPGYSGNTIYF
DNA: TGTGCCAGCAGCCCGGGATACAGCGGAAACACCATATATTTT

size: NA
J: TRBJ2-2
D: TRBD1
V: TRBV4-1
CDR3: CASSNTGQGTGELFF
DNA: TGCGCCAGCAGCAACACGGGACAGGGAACCGGGGAGCTGTTTTTT

size: NA
J: TRBJ1-1
D: TRBD1
V: TRBV7-9
CDR3: CASSPQGFGTEAFF
DNA: TGTGCCAGCAGCCCACAGGGGTTCGGCACTGAAGCTTTCTTT

size: NA
J: TRBJ2-7
D: NA
V: TRBV4-1
CDR3: CASSQAPPSRFLYEQYF
DNA: TGCGCCAGCAGCCAAGCCCCCCCATCTAGATTTCTCTACGAGCAGTACTTC

size: NA
J: TRBJ2-7
D: NA
V: TRBV20-1
CDR3: CGVVSLPEQYF
DNA: TGCGGGGTAGTTTCCCTTCCCGAGCAGTACTTC

size: NA
J: TRBJ2-7
D: NA
V: TRBV5-1
CDR3: CASSGDSPLYEQYF
DNA: TGCGCCAGCAGCGGAGACTCTCCCCTCTACGAGCAGTACTTC

size: NA
J: TRBJ1-4
D: NA
V: TRBV18
CDR3: CASSPTATNEKLFF
DNA: TGTGCCAGCTCACCAACAGCAACTAATGAAAAACTGTTTTTT

size: NA
J: TRBJ2-7
D: NA
V: TRBV5-6
CDR3: CASSSSPTGNDEQYF
DNA: TGTGCCAGCAGCTCTAGCCCGACAGGTAACGACGAGCAGTACTTC

size: once
J: TRBJ2-3
D: TRBD1
V: TRBV9
CDR3: CASSVGSTGRSTDTQYF
DNA: TGTGCCAGCAGCGTAGGATCGACAGGGCGATCCACAGATACGCAGTATTTT

size: NA
J: TRBJ2-5
D: TRBD2
V: TRBV4-1
CDR3: CASSQERLAGTQYF
DNA: TGCGCCAGCAGTCAAGAGAGGCTAGCGGGGACCCAGTACTTC